The rows below give T cell receptor beta chains drawn from one sample of a study of radiation and T cells in renal cell carcinoma. Clones were sequenced by immunoSEQ multiplex PCR, and TCRdb holds only the in-frame ones, with some missing. The table records more than 95,000 clones, 82% of them present only once. The specimen was blood, collected from a patient whose treatment included radiotherapy and nephrectomy. The receptor source for this set is a woman aged 55-69 years with renal cell carcinoma. Each CDR3 is given with its conserved first and last residue. Fields, in order: CDR3 length, V gene, D gene, clone size, J gene, CDR3 DNA, CDR3 protein. D genes are given only for firm matches. Clone size appears in some rows only: once, few, many, or a class for an expanded clone.

cdr3_length: 13; v_call: TRBV19; d_call: TRBD1; clone_size: few; j_call: TRBJ1-1; cdr3_nt: TGTGCCACTAAAGACAGGGCGAACACTGAAGCTTTCTTT; cdr3_aa: CATKDRANTEAFF
cdr3_length: 12; v_call: TRBV15; d_call: NA; clone_size: NA; j_call: TRBJ1-5; cdr3_nt: TGTGCCACCAGCAGAATCAATCAGCCCCAGCATTTT; cdr3_aa: CATSRINQPQHF
cdr3_length: 14; v_call: TRBV6-6; d_call: NA; clone_size: NA; j_call: TRBJ1-5; cdr3_nt: TGTGCCAGCAGCTTACAGGGTAGCAATCAGCCCCAGCATTTT; cdr3_aa: CASSLQGSNQPQHF
cdr3_length: 14; v_call: TRBV19; d_call: TRBD1; clone_size: few; j_call: TRBJ2-1; cdr3_nt: TGTGCCAGTCGCGGACAGGGCCTCACCAATGAGCAGTTCTTC; cdr3_aa: CASRGQGLTNEQFF
cdr3_length: 18; v_call: TRBV18; d_call: TRBD1; clone_size: few; j_call: TRBJ1-4; cdr3_nt: TGTGCCAGCTCAACTCCACCCATCTTGGGACAGCGGAATGAAAAACTGTTTTTT; cdr3_aa: CASSTPPILGQRNEKLFF
cdr3_length: 12; v_call: TRBV6-6; d_call: NA; clone_size: NA; j_call: TRBJ1-3; cdr3_nt: TGTGCCAGCAGTGCAGGACTGAACACCATATATTTT; cdr3_aa: CASSAGLNTIYF
cdr3_length: 12; v_call: TRBV7-9; d_call: NA; clone_size: NA; j_call: TRBJ1-1; cdr3_nt: TGTGCCAGCATCGACTCGAACACTGAAGCTTTCTTT; cdr3_aa: CASIDSNTEAFF
cdr3_length: 16; v_call: TRBV4-1; d_call: TRBD1; clone_size: NA; j_call: TRBJ2-7; cdr3_nt: TGCGCCAGCAGCCAAGAGTCAGGGGGAAGCTCCTACGAGCAGTACTTC; cdr3_aa: CASSQESGGSSYEQYF
cdr3_length: 16; v_call: TRBV4-2; d_call: NA; clone_size: few; j_call: TRBJ2-3; cdr3_nt: TGTGCCAGCAGCCAAGGTAATAGCGGTAGCACAGATACGCAGTATTTT; cdr3_aa: CASSQGNSGSTDTQYF
cdr3_length: 13; v_call: TRBV10-3; d_call: NA; clone_size: NA; j_call: TRBJ1-2; cdr3_nt: TGTGCCATCAGTGAGGATCGAAACTCCGGCTACACCTTC; cdr3_aa: CAISEDRNSGYTF
cdr3_length: 14; v_call: TRBV7-9; d_call: NA; clone_size: NA; j_call: TRBJ2-7; cdr3_nt: TGTGCCAGCAGCTTAGACCTCGGGACCTACGAGCAGTACTTC; cdr3_aa: CASSLDLGTYEQYF
cdr3_length: 13; v_call: TRBV28; d_call: NA; clone_size: NA; j_call: TRBJ1-5; cdr3_nt: TGTGCCAGCAGACGTAATAGCAATCAGCCCCAGCATTTT; cdr3_aa: CASRRNSNQPQHF
cdr3_length: 12; v_call: TRBV2; d_call: NA; clone_size: NA; j_call: TRBJ2-1; cdr3_nt: TGTGCCAGCAGTGGTCCCTTGCCCCCTGGGTTCTTC; cdr3_aa: CASSGPLPPGFF
cdr3_length: 16; v_call: TRBV27; d_call: NA; clone_size: NA; j_call: TRBJ1-3; cdr3_nt: TGTGCCAGCAGTTTATTCCCAAACCTCTCTGGAAACACCATATATTTT; cdr3_aa: CASSLFPNLSGNTIYF
cdr3_length: 16; v_call: TRBV29-1; d_call: NA; clone_size: NA; j_call: TRBJ1-3; cdr3_nt: TGCAGCGTTGAAGATCCTCGGGGGGCGTTCGGAAACACCATATATTTT; cdr3_aa: CSVEDPRGAFGNTIYF
cdr3_length: 13; v_call: TRBV30; d_call: NA; clone_size: NA; j_call: TRBJ2-5; cdr3_nt: TGTGCCTGGAGTGGGACAGCCCAAGAGACCCAGTACTTC; cdr3_aa: CAWSGTAQETQYF
cdr3_length: 13; v_call: TRBV28; d_call: NA; clone_size: NA; j_call: TRBJ1-2; cdr3_nt: TGTGCCAGCCTTGGAGGGACATGGGATGGCTACACCTTC; cdr3_aa: CASLGGTWDGYTF
cdr3_length: 17; v_call: TRBV10-3; d_call: NA; clone_size: NA; j_call: TRBJ2-1; cdr3_nt: TGTGCCATCAGTGAGCCAGGCGGAGGGGGGGCTTACAATGAGCAGTTCTTC; cdr3_aa: CAISEPGGGGAYNEQFF
cdr3_length: 12; v_call: TRBV6-6; d_call: NA; clone_size: NA; j_call: TRBJ2-2; cdr3_nt: TGTGCCAGCACCGTGTACACCGGGGAGCTGTTTTTT; cdr3_aa: CASTVYTGELFF
cdr3_length: 15; v_call: TRBV19; d_call: TRBD1; clone_size: NA; j_call: TRBJ1-5; cdr3_nt: TGTGCCAGTAGCCGACCCGGGACAGTTAATCAGCCCCAGCATTTT; cdr3_aa: CASSRPGTVNQPQHF
cdr3_length: 16; v_call: TRBV5-5; d_call: TRBD2; clone_size: NA; j_call: TRBJ2-5; cdr3_nt: TGTGCCAGCAGCTTCTGGGTAGCGGGGCCCCAAGAGACCCAGTACTTC; cdr3_aa: CASSFWVAGPQETQYF
cdr3_length: 13; v_call: TRBV19; d_call: NA; clone_size: NA; j_call: TRBJ2-2; cdr3_nt: TGTGCCAGTAGCCAAACCGGGACCGGGGAGCTGTTTTTT; cdr3_aa: CASSQTGTGELFF
cdr3_length: 15; v_call: TRBV5-4; d_call: NA; clone_size: NA; j_call: TRBJ2-1; cdr3_nt: TGTGCCAGCAGCTTGGGTGTCTCAGCCTACAATGAGCAGTTCTTC; cdr3_aa: CASSLGVSAYNEQFF
cdr3_length: 16; v_call: TRBV6-4; d_call: TRBD2; clone_size: few; j_call: TRBJ2-1; cdr3_nt: TGTGCCAGCAGTGACTCTTACGGGAGGGCGAACAATGAGCAGTTCTTC; cdr3_aa: CASSDSYGRANNEQFF
cdr3_length: 14; v_call: TRBV5-4; d_call: NA; clone_size: NA; j_call: TRBJ2-3; cdr3_nt: TGTGCCAGCAACTCCGGGACACCGGAGGATACGCAGTATTTT; cdr3_aa: CASNSGTPEDTQYF
cdr3_length: 16; v_call: TRBV5-1; d_call: TRBD2; clone_size: once; j_call: TRBJ2-1; cdr3_nt: TGCGCCAGCAGCTTGGCGTGGACTAGTTCCTACAATGAGCAGTTCTTC; cdr3_aa: CASSLAWTSSYNEQFF
cdr3_length: 15; v_call: TRBV28; d_call: NA; clone_size: NA; j_call: TRBJ2-7; cdr3_nt: TGTGCCAGCAGTCCGCTATCACAGGGACCTTACGAGCAGTACTTC; cdr3_aa: CASSPLSQGPYEQYF
cdr3_length: 15; v_call: TRBV7-7; d_call: TRBD1; clone_size: NA; j_call: TRBJ2-5; cdr3_nt: TGTGCTAGCAGCTCGTTACAGGGGGCCGGAGAGACCCAGTACTTC; cdr3_aa: CASSSLQGAGETQYF
cdr3_length: 16; v_call: TRBV2; d_call: NA; clone_size: NA; j_call: TRBJ2-6; cdr3_nt: TGTGCCAGCAGTGAAGGTATAAGGTCTGGGGCCAACGTCCTGACTTTC; cdr3_aa: CASSEGIRSGANVLTF